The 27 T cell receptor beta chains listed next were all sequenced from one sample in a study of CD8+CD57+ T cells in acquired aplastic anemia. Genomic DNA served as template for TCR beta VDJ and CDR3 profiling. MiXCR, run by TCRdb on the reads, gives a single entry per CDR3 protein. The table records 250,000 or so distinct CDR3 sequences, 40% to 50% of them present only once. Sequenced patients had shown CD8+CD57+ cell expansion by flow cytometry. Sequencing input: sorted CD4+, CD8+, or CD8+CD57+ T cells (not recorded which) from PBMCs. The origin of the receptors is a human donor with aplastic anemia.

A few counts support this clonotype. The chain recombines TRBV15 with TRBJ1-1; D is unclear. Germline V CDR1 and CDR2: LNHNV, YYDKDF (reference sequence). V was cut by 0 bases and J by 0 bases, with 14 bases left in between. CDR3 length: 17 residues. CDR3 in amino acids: CATSRERVEFMNTEAFF. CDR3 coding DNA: TGTGCCACCAGCAGAGAACGCGTGGAGTTCATGAACACTGAAGCTTTCTTT.

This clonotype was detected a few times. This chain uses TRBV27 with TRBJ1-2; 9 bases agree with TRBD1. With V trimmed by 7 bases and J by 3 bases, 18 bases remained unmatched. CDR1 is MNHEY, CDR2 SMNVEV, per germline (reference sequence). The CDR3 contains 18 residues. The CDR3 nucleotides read TGTGCCAGCAATACCCCTGTGACAGGGGGTGAGAATGACTATGGCTACACCTTC. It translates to CASNTPVTGGENDYGYTF.

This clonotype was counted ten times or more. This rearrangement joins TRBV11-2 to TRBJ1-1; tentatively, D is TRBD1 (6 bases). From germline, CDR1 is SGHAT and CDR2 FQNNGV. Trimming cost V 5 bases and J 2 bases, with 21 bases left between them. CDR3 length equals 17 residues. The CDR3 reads CASSPGHLGARNTEAFF. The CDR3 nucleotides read TGTGCCAGCAGCCCAGGGCACCTGGGGGCGCGTAACACTGAAGCTTTCTTT.

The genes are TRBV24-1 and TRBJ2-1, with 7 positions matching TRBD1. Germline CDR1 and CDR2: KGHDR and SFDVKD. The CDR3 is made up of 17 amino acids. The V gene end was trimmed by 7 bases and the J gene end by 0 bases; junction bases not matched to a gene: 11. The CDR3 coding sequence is TGTGCCACCAGCGGGGCCCCCGACAGGGTCTCCTACAATGAGCAGTTCTTC. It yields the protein CATSGAPDRVSYNEQFF.

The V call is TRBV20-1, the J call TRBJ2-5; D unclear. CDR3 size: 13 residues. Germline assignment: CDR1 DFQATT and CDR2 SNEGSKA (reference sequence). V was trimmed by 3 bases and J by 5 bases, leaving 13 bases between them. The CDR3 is CSAREESSETQYF. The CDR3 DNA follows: TGCAGTGCTAGGGAAGAGAGTTCGGAGACCCAGTACTTC.

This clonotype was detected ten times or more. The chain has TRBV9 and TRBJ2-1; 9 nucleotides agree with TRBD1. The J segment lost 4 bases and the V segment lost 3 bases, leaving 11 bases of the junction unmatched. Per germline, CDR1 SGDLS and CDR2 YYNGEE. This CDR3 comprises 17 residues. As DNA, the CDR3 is TGTGCCAGCAGCGCCGGTGGGGGGACAGGGTCATACAATGAGCAGTTCTTC. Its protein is CASSAGGGTGSYNEQFF.

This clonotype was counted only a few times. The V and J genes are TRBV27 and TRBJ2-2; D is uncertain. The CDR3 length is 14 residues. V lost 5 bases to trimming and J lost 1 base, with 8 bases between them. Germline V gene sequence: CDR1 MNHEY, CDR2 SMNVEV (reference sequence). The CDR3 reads CASSGLGNTGELFF. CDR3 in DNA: TGTGCCAGCAGTGGATTGGGGAACACCGGGGAGCTGTTTTTT.

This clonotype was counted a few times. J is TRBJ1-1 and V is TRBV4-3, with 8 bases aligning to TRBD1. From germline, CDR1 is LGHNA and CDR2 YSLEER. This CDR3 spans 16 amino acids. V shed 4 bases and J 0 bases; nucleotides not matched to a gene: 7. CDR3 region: CASSPWTGRLNTEAFF. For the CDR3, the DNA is TGCGCCAGCAGCCCGTGGACAGGGAGGTTGAACACTGAAGCTTTCTTT.

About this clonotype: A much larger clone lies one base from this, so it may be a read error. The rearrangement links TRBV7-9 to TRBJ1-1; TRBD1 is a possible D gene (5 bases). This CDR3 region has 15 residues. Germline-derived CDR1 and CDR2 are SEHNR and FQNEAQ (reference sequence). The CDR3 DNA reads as TGTGCCGGCAGCAGCACCGGGACGGGGAACACTGAAGCTTTCTTT. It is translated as CAGSSTGTGNTEAFF.

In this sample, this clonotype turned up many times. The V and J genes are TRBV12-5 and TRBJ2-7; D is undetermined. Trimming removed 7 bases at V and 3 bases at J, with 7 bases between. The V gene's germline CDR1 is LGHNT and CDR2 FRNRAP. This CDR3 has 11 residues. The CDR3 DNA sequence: TGTGCTAGTGTGACAAACTACGAGCAGTACTTC. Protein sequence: CASVTNYEQYF.

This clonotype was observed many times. The CDR3 protein is CASSPPLGENTGELFF. The CDR3 bases are TGTGCCAGCAGCCCCCCATTAGGGGAGAACACCGGGGAGCTGTTTTTT. The V and J genes are TRBV7-9 and TRBJ2-2, with D possibly matching TRBD1 (5 bases). Trimming took 5 bases from V and 1 from J, leaving 14 bases between them. Germline-derived CDR1 and CDR2 are SEHNR and FQNEAQ (reference sequence). The CDR3 consists of 16 residues.

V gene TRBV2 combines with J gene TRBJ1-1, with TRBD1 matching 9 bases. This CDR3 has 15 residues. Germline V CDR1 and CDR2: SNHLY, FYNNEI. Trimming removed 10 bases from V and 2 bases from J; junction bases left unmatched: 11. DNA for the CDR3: TGTGCCAACAGGGGCCGGGACAGGGTAAACACTGAAGCTTTCTTT. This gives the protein CANRGRDRVNTEAFF. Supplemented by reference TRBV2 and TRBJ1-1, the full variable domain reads EPEVTQTPSHQVTQMGQEVILRCVPISNHLYFYWYRQILGQKVEFLVSFYNNEISEKSEIFDDQFSVERPDGSNFTLKIRSTKLEDSAMYFCANRGRDRVNTEAFFGQGTRLTVV.

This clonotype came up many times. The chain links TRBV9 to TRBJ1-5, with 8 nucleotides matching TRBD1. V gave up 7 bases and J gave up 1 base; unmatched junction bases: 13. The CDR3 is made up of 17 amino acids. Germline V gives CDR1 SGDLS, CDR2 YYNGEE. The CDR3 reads CASAPGGDLVSNQPQHF. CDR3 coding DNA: TGTGCCAGCGCCCCAGGGGGCGATTTAGTAAGCAATCAGCCCCAGCATTTT.

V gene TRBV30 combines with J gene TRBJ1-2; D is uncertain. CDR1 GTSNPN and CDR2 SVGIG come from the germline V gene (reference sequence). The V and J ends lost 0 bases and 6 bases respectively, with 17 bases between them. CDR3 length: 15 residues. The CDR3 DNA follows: TGTGCCTGGAGTGTAGCGGGGTACACACCAGATGGCTACACCTTC. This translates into CAWSVAGYTPDGYTF.

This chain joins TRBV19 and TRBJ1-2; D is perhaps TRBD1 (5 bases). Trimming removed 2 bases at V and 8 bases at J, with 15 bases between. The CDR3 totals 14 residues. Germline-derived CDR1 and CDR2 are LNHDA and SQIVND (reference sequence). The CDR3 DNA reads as TGTGCCAGTAGTATAAGGTCGTTGGGGGTCGGCTACACCTTC. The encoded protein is CASSIRSLGVGYTF.

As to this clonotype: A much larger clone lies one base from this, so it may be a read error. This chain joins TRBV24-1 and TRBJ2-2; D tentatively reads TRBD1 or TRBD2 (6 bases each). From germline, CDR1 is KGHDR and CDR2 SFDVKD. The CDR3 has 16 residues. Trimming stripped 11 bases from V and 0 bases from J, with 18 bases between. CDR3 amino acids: CAIAVGGAPNTGELFF. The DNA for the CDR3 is TGTGCCATCGCGGTCGGGGGCGCCCCGAACACCGGGGAGCTGTTTTTT.

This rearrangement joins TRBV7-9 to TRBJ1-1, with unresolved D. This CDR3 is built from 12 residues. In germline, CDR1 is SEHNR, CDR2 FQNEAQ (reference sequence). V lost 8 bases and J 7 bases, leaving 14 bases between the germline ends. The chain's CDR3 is CASAIGVGEAFF. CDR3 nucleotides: TGTGCCAGCGCTATTGGGGTTGGTGAAGCTTTCTTT.

CDR3 bases: TGTGCCAGCAGCTCGACAGCCCACGAGCAGTACTTC. It is translated as CASSSTAHEQYF. The chain joins TRBV7-8 to TRBJ2-7, with D perhaps TRBD1 (5 bases). The CDR3 spans 12 residues. Germline V CDR1 and CDR2: SGHVS, FQNEAQ. V was trimmed by 4 bases and J by 5 bases, leaving 9 bases between them.

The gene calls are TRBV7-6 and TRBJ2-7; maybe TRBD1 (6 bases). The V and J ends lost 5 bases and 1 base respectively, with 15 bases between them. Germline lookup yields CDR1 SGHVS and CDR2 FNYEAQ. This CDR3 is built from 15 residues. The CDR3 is CASSLGHYYSYEQYF. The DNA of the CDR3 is TGTGCCAGCAGCCTGGGACATTATTATTCCTACGAGCAGTACTTC.

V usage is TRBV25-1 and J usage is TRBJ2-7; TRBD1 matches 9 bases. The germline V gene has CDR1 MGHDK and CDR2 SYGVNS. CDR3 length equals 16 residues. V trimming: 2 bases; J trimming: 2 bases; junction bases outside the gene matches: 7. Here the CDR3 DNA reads TGTGCCAGCAGTGAAGATGGACAGGGGCATCCCTACGAGCAGTACTTC. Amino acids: CASSEDGQGHPYEQYF.

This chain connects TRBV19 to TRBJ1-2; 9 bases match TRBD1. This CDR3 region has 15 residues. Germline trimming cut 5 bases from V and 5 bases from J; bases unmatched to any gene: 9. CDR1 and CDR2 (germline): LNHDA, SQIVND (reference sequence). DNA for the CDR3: TGTGCCAGTAGTGTAAACAGGGGGCAAGGATATGGCTACACCTTC. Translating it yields CASSVNRGQGYGYTF.

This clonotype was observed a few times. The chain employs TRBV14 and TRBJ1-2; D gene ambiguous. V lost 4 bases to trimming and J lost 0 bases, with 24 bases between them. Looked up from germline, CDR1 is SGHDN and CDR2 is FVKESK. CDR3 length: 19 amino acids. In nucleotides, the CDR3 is TGTGCCAGCAGCCCCCTCAATGGAACACTGAAGCTTTCTAACTATGGCTACACCTTC. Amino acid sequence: CASSPLNGTLKLSNYGYTF.

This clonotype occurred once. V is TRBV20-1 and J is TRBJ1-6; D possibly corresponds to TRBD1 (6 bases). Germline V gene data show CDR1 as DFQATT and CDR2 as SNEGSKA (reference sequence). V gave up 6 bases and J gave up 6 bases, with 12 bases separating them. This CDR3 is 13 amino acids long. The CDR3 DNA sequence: TGCAGTGCCAGCGAACAGGGTAATTCACCCCTCCACTTT. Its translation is CSASEQGNSPLHF.

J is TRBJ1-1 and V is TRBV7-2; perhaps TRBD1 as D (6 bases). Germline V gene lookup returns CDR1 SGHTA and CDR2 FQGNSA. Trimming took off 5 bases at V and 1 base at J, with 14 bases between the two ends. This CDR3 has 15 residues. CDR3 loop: CASSLQGTSNTEAFF. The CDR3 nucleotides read TGTGCCAGCAGCCTCCAGGGGACCTCGAACACTGAAGCTTTCTTT.

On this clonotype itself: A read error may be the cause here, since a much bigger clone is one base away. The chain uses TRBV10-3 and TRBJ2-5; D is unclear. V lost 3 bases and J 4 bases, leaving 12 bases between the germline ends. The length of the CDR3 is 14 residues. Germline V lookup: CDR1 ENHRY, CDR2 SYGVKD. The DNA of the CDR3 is TGTGCCATCAGTGACGGACGTCTCATAGAGACCCAGTACTTC. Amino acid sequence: CAISDGRLIETQYF.

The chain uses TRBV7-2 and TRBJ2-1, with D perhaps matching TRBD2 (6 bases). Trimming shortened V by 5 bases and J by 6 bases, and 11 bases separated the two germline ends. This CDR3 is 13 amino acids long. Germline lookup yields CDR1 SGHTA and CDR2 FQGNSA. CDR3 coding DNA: TGTGCCAGCAGCCGGGGGTTGGGCAATGAGCAGTTCTTC. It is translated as CASSRGLGNEQFF.

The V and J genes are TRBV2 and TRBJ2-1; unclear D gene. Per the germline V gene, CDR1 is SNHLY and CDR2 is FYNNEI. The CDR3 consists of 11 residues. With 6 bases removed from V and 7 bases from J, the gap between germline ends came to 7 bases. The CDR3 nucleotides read TGTGCCAGCAGCTTCCTGAATGAGCAGTTCTTC. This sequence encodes CASSFLNEQFF.